The 13 T cell receptor beta chains in this list originate from one sample, sequenced in a study of T cells in Graves' hyperthyroidism and ophthalmopathy. RNA transcripts provided the source from which TCR beta CDR3 regions were amplified. HTBI primers drove first-round RT-PCR of the TCR CDR3. TCRdb processed the multiplex PCR reads anew with MiXCR; each CDR3 protein has one entry. There are around 760,000 distinct CDR3 sequences in the sample; under 45% occur only once, and around a third lies in the top ten. What was sequenced was blood. These receptor sequences come from a woman aged 40 to 55 with Graves' hyperthyroidism.

The CDR3 DNA follows: TGTGCCAGTAGTATTACGAGACAGGGGAACACTGAAGCTTTCTTT. Its translation: CASSITRQGNTEAFF. The gene calls are TRBV19 and TRBJ1-1; 7 positions match TRBD1. V lost 3 bases and J lost 1; bases outside the gene matches: 5. CDR1 is LNHDA and CDR2 is SQIVND in the germline V gene (reference sequence). The CDR3 spans 15 residues.

This clonotype was picked up a small number of times. CDR3 region: CASSYSFGGGISGANVLTF. DNA for the CDR3: TGTGCCAGCAGTTACAGTTTCGGCGGGGGGATCTCTGGGGCCAACGTCCTGACTTTC. The chain has TRBV6-2 or TRBV6-3 and TRBJ2-6; 8 bases fit TRBD2. V was pared by 2 bases and J by 0 bases, with 9 bases of the junction left unmatched. The CDR3 totals 19 residues. From germline, CDR1 is MNHEY and CDR2 SVGEGT.

A few counts support this clonotype. CDR3 bases: TGTGCCAGTAGTATCGAGGGGCTGGACACTGAAGCTTTCTTT. Its protein is CASSIEGLDTEAFF. The chain links TRBV19 to TRBJ1-1; perhaps TRBD1 as D (5 bases). Deletions cut 3 bases from V and 3 bases from J, with 11 bases between. Germline lookup yields CDR1 LNHDA and CDR2 SQIVND (reference sequence). There are 14 residues in the CDR3.

With respect to this clonotype: A much larger clone sits a single nucleotide away, making a read error possible. The V gene is TRBV2, the J gene TRBJ2-7, with 7 bases aligning to TRBD1. This CDR3 contains 14 residues. Germline CDR1 is SNHLY and CDR2 is FYNNEI. Trimming removed 8 bases from V and 3 bases from J; junction bases left unmatched: 10. Here the CDR3 DNA reads TGTGCCAGCGGACCGACAGGGATGGACTACGAGCAGTACTTC. Translated: CASGPTGMDYEQYF.

This clonotype was seen repeatedly, ten times or more. CDR3 nucleotide sequence: TGTGCCAGTTTTCAACAGGGGGCGGGTCAGCCCCAGCATTTT. Residues: CASFQQGAGQPQHF. V gene TRBV19 combines with J gene TRBJ1-5; 9 bases match TRBD1. In germline, CDR1 is LNHDA, CDR2 SQIVND (reference sequence). The CDR3 is 14 amino acids. V shed 8 bases and J 6 bases; nucleotides not matched to a gene: 8.

On this clonotype: One base away lies a much larger clone, so this may be a sequencing read error. The chain is built from TRBV10-3 and TRBJ2-7; weak D call: TRBD1 (5 bases). The germline V gene encodes CDR1 ENHRY and CDR2 SYGVKD. There are 14 residues in the CDR3. Trimming took off 6 bases at V and 4 bases at J, with 16 bases between the two ends. CDR3 nucleotide sequence: TGTGCCATCAGCGGTTCCGACAGACCGTACGAGCAGTACTTC. Its translation: CAISGSDRPYEQYF.

This clonotype was seen at least ten times. The chain is built from TRBV5-1 and TRBJ1-1, with D possibly matching TRBD1 (6 bases). V dropped 3 bases and J dropped 3 bases, with 12 bases sitting between them. The CDR3 contains 14 residues. The germline gives CDR1 SGHRS, CDR2 YFSETQ. CDR3 in amino acids: CASSSAGGYTEAFF. CDR3 DNA sequence: TGCGCCAGCAGCTCGGCGGGGGGCTACACTGAAGCTTTCTTT.

This clonotype was counted at least ten times. An end of the junction does not agree with germline; a read error may underlie this. The gene calls are TRBV7-7 and TRBJ2-5; 7 positions match TRBD1. Germline V CDR1 and CDR2: SSHAT, FNYEAQ (reference sequence). The CDR3 runs 15 residues. CDR3 bases: TGTGCTAGCAGCTCGGAAGCGGACAGGAAAGAGACCCAGTACTTC. This gives the protein CASSSEADRKETQYF.

This clonotype came up a few times. A junction boundary mismatches the germline segment, possibly from a read error. The chain employs TRBV3-1 and TRBJ2-7; weak D call: TRBD2 (6 bases). The germline CDR1 and CDR2 sequences are LGHDT and YNNKEL (reference sequence). CDR3 size: 13 residues. The CDR3 sequence: CASSHRGADDQYF. The CDR3 DNA reads TGTGCCAGCAGCCATCGCGGGGCGGACGATCAGTACTTC.

Only a few counts were recorded for this clonotype. The chain joins TRBV10-3 to TRBJ2-5; D possibly corresponds to TRBD2 (6 bases). In germline, CDR1 is ENHRY, CDR2 SYGVKD. CDR3 length: 14 residues. Trimming removed 10 bases from V and 5 bases from J, with 20 bases in between. CDR3 region: CASTLSGGGETQYF. CDR3 in DNA: TGTGCCAGCACCCTTAGCGGAGGAGGGGAGACCCAGTACTTC.

This clonotype was picked up many times. The V and J genes are TRBV4-3 and TRBJ1-1; no firm D call. There are 13 residues in the CDR3. Trimming stripped 0 bases from V and 2 bases from J, with 4 bases between. The V gene's germline CDR1 is LGHNA and CDR2 YSLEER. CDR3 residues: CASSQDVNTEAFF. The CDR3 bases are TGCGCCAGCAGCCAAGATGTAAACACTGAAGCTTTCTTT.

This clonotype has ten or more counts. The J gene is TRBJ1-2, the V gene TRBV2, with D possibly being TRBD1 (5 bases). From germline, CDR1 is SNHLY and CDR2 FYNNEI. Trimming stripped 6 bases from V and 4 bases from J, with 18 bases between. This CDR3 contains 15 residues. The CDR3 loop is CASRLAAGLGYGYTF. The CDR3 DNA reads as TGTGCCAGCAGGCTCGCGGCAGGGTTGGGCTATGGCTACACCTTC.

This clonotype was seen ten or more times. The J gene is TRBJ1-5, the V gene TRBV15; unclear D gene. Germline V gene data show CDR1 as LNHNV and CDR2 as YYDKDF (reference sequence). The CDR3 runs 13 residues. Trimming removed 1 base from V and 15 bases from J, with 16 bases in between. Here the CDR3 DNA reads TGTGCCACCAGCAGAGTGTTGAGGCATCGGCGGCATTTT. This codes for CATSRVLRHRRHF.